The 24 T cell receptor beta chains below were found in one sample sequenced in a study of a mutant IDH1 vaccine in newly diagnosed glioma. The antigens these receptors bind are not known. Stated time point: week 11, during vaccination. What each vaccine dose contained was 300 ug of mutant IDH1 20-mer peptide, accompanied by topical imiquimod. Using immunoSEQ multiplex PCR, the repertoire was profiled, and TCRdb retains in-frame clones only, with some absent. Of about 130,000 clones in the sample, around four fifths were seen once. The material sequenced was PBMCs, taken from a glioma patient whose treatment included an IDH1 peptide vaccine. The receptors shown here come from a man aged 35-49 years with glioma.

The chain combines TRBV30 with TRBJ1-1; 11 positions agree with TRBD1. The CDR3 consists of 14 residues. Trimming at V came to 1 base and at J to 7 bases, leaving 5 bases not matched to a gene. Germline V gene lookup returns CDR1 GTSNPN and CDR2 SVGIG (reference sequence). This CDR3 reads CAWSGDRGALEAFF. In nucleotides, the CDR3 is TGTGCCTGGAGTGGGGACAGGGGGGCCCTTGAAGCTTTCTTT.

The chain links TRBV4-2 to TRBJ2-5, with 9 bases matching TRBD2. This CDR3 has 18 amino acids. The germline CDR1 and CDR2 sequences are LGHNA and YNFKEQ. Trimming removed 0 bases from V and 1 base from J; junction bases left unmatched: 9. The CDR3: CASSQEGWQRGAQETQYF. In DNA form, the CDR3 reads TGTGCCAGCAGCCAAGAAGGCTGGCAGCGGGGGGCCCAAGAGACCCAGTACTTC.

CDR3 bases: TGTGCCAGCAGCCCAGGGGGGGCGGGGAACACTGAAGCTTTCTTT. This sequence encodes CASSPGGAGNTEAFF. The chain combines TRBV7-6 with TRBJ1-1, with 7 bases lining up with TRBD1. CDR1 SGHVS and CDR2 FNYEAQ come from the germline V gene. The CDR3 contains 15 residues. Losses at the gene ends were 5 bases for V and 1 base for J; bases not matched to a gene: 7.

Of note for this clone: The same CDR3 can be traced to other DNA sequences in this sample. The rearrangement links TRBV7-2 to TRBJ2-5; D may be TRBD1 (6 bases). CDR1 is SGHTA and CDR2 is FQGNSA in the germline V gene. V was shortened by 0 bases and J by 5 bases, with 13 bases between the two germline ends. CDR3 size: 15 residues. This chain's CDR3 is CASSLAGGPGETQYF. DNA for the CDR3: TGTGCCAGCAGCTTAGCAGGGGGACCAGGGGAGACCCAGTACTTC. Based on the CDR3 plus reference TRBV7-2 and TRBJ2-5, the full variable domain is GAGVSQSPSNKVTEKGKDVELRCDPISGHTALYWYRQSLGQGLEFLIYFQGNSAPDKSGLPSDRFSAERTGGSVSTLTIQRTQQEDSAVYLCASSLAGGPGETQYFGPGTRLLVL.

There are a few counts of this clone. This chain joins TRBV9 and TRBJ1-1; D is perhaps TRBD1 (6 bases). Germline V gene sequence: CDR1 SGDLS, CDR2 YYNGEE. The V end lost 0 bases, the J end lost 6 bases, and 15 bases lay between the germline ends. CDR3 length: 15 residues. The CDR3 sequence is CASSVGSMGASEAFF. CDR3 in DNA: TGTGCCAGCAGCGTAGGTTCGATGGGGGCTTCTGAAGCTTTCTTT.

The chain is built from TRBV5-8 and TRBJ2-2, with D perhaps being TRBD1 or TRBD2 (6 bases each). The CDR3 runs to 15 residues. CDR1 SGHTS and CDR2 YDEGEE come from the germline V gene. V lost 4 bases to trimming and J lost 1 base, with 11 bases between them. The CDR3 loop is CASSRGLRNTGELFF. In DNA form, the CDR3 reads TGTGCCAGCAGCCGGGGGCTTAGGAACACCGGGGAGCTGTTTTTT.

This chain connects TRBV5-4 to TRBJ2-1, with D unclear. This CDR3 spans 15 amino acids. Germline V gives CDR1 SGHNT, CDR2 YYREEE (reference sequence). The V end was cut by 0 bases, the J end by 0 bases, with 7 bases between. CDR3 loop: CASSLDSNSYNEQFF. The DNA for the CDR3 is TGTGCCAGCAGCTTGGACTCGAACTCCTACAATGAGCAGTTCTTC.

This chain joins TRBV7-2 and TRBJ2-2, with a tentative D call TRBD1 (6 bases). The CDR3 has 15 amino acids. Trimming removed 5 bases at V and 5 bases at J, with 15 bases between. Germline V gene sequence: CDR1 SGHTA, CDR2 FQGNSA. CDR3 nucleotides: TGTGCCAGCAGCCATTCTTCAGGGGTGACCGGGGAGCTGTTTTTT. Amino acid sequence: CASSHSSGVTGELFF.

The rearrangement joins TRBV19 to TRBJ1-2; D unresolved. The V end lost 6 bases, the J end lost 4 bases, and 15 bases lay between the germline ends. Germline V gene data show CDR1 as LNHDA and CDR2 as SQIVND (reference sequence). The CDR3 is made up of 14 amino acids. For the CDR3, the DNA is TGTGCCAGTAGGAATCCCTTGGCCGCCTATGGCTACACCTTC. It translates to CASRNPLAAYGYTF.

CDR3 DNA: TGCACCAGCAGCCGAAGCGGGAGCTCCTACAATGAGCAGTTCTTC. Translated: CTSSRSGSSYNEQFF. The chain couples TRBV1 to TRBJ2-1; the table's D gene call, TRBD2, was not cross checked with the DNA. TRBV1 is a known pseudogene. This CDR3 is 15 amino acids long.

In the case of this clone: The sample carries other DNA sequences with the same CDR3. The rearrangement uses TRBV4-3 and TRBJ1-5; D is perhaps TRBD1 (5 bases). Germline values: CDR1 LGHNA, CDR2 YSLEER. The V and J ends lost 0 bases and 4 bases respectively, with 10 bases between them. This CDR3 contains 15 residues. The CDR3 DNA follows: TGCGCCAGCAGCCAAGATGGGGGAGGTAATCAGCCCCAGCATTTT. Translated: CASSQDGGGNQPQHF.

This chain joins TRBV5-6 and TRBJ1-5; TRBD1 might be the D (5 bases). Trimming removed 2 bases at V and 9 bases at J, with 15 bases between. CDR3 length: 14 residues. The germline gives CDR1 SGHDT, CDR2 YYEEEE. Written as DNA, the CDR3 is TGTGCCAGCAGCTTTTGGCAGGGAGATACGCCCCAGCATTTT. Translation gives CASSFWQGDTPQHF.

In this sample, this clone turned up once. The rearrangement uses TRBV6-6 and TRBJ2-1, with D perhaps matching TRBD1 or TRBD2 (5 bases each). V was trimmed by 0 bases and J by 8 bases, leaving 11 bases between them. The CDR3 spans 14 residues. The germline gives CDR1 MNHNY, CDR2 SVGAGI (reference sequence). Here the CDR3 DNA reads TGTGCCAGCAGTTACTCGAGAGGGGCATATGAGCAGTTCTTC. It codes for CASSYSRGAYEQFF.

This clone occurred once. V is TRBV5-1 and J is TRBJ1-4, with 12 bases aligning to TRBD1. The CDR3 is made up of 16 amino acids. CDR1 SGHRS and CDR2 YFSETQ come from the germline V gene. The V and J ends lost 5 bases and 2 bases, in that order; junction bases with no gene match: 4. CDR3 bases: TGCGCCAGCAGTACGGGACAGGGGGCGACTAATGAAAAACTGTTTTTT. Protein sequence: CASSTGQGATNEKLFF.

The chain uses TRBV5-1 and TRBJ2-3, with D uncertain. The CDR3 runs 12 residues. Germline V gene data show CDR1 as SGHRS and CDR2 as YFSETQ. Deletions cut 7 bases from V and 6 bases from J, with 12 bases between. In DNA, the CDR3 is TGCGCCAGCTCCCCGCCGAGCGATACGCAGTATTTT. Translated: CASSPPSDTQYF.

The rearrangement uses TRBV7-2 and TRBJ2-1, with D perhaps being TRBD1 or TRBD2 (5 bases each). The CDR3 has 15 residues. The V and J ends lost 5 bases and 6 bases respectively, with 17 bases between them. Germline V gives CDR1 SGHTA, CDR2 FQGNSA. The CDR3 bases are TGTGCCAGCAGCCCTCAATCCCGGGACGGCAATGAGCAGTTCTTC. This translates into CASSPQSRDGNEQFF.

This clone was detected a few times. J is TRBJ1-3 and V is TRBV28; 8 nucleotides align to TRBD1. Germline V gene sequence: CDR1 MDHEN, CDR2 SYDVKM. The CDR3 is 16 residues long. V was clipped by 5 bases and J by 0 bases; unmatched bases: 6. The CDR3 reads CASSLHGQGSGNTIYF. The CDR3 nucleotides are TGTGCCAGCAGTCTTCACGGACAGGGCTCTGGAAACACCATATATTTT.

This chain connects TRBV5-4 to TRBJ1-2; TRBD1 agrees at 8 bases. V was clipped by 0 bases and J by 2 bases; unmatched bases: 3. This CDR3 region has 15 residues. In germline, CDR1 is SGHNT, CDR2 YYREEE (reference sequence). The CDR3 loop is CASSLGAGGNYGYTF. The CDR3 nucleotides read TGTGCCAGCAGCTTGGGGGCAGGGGGCAACTATGGCTACACCTTC.

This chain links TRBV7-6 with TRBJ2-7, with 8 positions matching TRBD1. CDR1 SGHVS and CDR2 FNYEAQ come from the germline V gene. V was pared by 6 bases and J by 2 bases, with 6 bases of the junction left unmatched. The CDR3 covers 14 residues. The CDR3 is CASSSGTGAYEQYF. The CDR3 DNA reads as TGTGCCAGCAGTTCTGGGACAGGCGCCTACGAGCAGTACTTC.

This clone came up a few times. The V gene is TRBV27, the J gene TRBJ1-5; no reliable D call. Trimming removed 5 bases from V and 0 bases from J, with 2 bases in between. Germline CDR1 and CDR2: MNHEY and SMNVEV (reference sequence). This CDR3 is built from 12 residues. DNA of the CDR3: TGTGCCAGCAGTAATAGCAATCAGCCCCAGCATTTT. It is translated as CASSNSNQPQHF.

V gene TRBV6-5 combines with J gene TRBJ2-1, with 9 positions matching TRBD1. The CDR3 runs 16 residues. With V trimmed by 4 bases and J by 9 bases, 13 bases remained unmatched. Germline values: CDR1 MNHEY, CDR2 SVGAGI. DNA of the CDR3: TGTGCCAGCAGTTCCGTCCCGGGACAGGGACACGGTGAGCAGTTCTTC. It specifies CASSSVPGQGHGEQFF.

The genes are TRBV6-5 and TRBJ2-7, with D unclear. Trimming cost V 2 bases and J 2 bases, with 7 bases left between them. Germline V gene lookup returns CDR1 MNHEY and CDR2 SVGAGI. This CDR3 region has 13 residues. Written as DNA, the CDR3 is TGTGCCAGCAGTTACAGGGTCGCCTACGAGCAGTACTTC. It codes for CASSYRVAYEQYF.

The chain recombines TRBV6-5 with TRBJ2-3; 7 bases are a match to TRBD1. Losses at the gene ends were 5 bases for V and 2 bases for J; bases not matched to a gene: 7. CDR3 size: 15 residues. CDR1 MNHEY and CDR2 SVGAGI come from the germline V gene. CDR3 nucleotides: TGTGCCAGCAGTAAAGGAGACAGGGACACAGATACGCAGTATTTT. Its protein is CASSKGDRDTDTQYF.

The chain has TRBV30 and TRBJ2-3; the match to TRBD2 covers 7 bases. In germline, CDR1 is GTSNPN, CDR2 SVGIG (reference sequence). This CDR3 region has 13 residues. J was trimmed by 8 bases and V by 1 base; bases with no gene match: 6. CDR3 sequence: CAWSGGSGGTQYF. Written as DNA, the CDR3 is TGTGCCTGGAGTGGCGGGAGCGGAGGTACGCAGTATTTT.